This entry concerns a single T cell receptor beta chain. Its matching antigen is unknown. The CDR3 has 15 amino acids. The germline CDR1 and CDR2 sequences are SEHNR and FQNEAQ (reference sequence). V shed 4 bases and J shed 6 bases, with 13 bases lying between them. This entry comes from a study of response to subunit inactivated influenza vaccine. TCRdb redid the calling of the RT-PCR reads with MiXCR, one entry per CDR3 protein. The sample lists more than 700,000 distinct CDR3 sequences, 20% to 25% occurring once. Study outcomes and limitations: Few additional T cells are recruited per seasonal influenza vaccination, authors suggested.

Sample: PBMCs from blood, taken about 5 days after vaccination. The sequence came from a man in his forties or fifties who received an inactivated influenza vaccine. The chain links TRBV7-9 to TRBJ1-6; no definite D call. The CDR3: CASSSVGLSNSPLHF. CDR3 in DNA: TGTGCCAGCAGCTCAGTCGGGTTGAGTAATTCACCCCTCCACTTT.